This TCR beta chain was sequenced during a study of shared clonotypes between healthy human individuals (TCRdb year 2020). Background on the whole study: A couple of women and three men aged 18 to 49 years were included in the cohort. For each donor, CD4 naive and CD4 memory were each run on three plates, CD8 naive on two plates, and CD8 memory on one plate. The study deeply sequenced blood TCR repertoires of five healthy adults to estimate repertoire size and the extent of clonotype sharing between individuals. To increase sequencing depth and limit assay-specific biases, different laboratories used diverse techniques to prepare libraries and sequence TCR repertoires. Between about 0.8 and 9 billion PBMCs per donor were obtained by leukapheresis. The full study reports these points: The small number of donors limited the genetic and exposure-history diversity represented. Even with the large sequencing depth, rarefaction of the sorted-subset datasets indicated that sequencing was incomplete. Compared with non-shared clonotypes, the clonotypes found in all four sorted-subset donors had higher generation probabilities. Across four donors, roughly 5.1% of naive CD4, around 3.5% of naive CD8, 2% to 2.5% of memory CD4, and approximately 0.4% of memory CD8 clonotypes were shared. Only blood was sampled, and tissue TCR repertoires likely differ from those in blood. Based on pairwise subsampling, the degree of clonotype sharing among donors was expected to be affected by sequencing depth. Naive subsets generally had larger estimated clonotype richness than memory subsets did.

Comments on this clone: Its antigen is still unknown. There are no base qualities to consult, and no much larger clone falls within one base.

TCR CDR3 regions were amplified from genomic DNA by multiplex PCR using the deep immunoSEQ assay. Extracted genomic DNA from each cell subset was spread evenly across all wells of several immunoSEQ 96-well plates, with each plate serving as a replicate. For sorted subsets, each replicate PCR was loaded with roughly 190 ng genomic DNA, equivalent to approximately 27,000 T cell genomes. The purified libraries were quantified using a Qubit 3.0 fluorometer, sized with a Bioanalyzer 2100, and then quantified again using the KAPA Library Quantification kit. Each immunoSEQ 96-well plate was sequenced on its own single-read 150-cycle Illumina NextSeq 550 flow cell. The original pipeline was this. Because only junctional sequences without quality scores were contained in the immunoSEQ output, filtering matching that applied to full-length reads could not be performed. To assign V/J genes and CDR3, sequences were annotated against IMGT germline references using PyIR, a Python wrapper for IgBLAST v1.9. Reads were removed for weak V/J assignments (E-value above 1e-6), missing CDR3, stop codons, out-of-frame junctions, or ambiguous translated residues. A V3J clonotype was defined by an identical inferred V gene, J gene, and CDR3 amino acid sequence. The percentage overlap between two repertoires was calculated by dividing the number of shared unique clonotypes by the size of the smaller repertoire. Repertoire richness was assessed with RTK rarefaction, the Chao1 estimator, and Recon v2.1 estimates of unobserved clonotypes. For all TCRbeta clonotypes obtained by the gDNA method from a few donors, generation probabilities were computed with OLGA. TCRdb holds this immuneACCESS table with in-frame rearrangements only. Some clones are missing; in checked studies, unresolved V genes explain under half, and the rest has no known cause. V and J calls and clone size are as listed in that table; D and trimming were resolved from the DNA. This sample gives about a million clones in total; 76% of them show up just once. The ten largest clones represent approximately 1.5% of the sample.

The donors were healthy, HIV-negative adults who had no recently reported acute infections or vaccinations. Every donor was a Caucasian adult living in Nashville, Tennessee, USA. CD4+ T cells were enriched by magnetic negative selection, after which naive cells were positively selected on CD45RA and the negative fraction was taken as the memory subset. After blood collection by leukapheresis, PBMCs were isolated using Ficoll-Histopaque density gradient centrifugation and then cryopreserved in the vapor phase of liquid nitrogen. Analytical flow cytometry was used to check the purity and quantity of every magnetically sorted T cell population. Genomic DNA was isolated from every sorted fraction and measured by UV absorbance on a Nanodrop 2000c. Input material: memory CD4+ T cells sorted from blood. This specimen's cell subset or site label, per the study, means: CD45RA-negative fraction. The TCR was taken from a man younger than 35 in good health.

The CDR3 region has the sequence CASSEYVAGWTDTQYF. The DNA is as follows: TGTGCCAGCAGTGAATATGTTGCGGGATGGACAGATACGCAGTATTTT. The chain uses TRBV25-1 and TRBJ2-3; TRBD2 is possibly the D segment (6 matching bases). The V and J ends are trimmed by 0 bases and 3 bases, leaving 13 bases between them. CDR1 and CDR2 are drawn from the germline V gene: MGHDK, SYGVNS. From the cysteine up to the phenylalanine, the CDR3 has a length of 16 residues. This entry keeps only the CDR3 DNA: 48 bases, framed from base 1.